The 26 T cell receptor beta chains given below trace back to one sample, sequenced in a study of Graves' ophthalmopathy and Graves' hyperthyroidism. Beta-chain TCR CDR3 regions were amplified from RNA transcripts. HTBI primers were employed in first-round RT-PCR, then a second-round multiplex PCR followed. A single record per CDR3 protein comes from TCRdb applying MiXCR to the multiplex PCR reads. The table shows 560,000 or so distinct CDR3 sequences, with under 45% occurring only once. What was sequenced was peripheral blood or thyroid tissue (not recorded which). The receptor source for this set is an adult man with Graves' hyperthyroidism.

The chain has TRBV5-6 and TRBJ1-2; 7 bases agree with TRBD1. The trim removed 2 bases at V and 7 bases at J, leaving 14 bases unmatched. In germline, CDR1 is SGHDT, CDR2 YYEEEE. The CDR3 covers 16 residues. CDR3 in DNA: TGTGCCAGCAGCTTAGGCGGGGACAGAAGGACGGGTGGCTACACCTTC. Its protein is CASSLGGDRRTGGYTF.

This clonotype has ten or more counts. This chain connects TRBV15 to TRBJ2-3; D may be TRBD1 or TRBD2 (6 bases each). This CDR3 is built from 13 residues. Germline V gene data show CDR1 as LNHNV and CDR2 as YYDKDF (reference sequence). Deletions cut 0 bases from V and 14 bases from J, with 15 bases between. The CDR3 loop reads CATSRDGGGQRYF. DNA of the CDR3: TGTGCCACCAGCAGAGACGGGGGCGGACAGCGGTATTTT.

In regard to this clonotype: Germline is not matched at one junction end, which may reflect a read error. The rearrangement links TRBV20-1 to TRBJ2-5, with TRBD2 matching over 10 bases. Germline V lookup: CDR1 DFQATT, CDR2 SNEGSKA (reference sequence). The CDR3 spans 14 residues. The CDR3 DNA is TGCAGTGCTAGATGGACTAGCGGCCAAAAGACCCAGTACTTC. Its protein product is CSARWTSGQKTQYF.

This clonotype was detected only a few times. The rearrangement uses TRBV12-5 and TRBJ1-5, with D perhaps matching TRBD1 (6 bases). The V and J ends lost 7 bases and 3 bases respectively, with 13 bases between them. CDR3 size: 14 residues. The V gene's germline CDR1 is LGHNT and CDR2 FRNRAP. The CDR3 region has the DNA TGTGCTAGTGCTCTCGGACAGTCCAATCAGCCCCAGCATTTT. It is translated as CASALGQSNQPQHF.

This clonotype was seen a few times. Here the CDR3 DNA reads TGCGCCAGCAGCCAAGGGGGTTGGTCGCCAGGGGTATCCTACGAGCAGTACTTC. Encoded protein: CASSQGGWSPGVSYEQYF. This sequence joins TRBV4-1 and TRBJ2-7; D is possibly TRBD1 (6 bases). V was trimmed by 1 base and J by 1 base, leaving 20 bases between them. The V gene's germline CDR1 is MGHRA and CDR2 YSYEKL. The CDR3 is 18 residues long.

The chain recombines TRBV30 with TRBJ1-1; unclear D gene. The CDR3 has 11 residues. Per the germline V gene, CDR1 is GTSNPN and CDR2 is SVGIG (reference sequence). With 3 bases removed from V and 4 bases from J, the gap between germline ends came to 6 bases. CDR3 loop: CAWRHGTEAFF. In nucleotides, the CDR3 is TGTGCCTGGAGACACGGCACTGAAGCTTTCTTT.

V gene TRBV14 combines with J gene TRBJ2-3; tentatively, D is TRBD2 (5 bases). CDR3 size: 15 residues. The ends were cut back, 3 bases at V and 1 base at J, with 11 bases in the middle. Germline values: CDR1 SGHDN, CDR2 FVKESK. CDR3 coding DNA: TGTGCCAGCAGCCAGATCGTGGGAGGCACAGATACGCAGTATTTT. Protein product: CASSQIVGGTDTQYF. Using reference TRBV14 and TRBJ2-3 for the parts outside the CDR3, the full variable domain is EAGVTQFPSHSVIEKGQTVTLRCDPISGHDNLYWYRRVMGKEIKFLLHFVKESKQDESGMPNNRFLAERTGGTYSTLKVQPAELEDSGVYFCASSQIVGGTDTQYFGPGTRLTVL.

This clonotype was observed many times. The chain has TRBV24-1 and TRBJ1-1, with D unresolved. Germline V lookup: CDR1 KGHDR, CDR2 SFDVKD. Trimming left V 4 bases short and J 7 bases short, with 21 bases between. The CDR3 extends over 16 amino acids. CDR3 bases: TGTGCCACCAGTGACTCATCCGTTGGGCTGGAGGGTGAAGCTTTCTTT. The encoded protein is CATSDSSVGLEGEAFF.

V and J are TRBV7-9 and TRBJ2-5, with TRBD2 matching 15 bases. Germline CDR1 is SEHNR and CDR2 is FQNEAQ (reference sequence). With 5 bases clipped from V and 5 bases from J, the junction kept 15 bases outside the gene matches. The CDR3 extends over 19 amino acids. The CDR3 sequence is CASSRGGLAGGPSQETQYF. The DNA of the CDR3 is TGTGCCAGCAGCCGCGGGGGACTAGCGGGAGGCCCCTCTCAGGAGACCCAGTACTTC.

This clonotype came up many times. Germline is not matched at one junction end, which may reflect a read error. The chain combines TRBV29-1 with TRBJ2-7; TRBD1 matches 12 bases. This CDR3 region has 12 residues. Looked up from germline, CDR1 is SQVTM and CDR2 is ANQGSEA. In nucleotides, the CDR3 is TGCAGCGTTGATTCCGGGACAGGGGGCATGAACTTC. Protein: CSVDSGTGGMNF.

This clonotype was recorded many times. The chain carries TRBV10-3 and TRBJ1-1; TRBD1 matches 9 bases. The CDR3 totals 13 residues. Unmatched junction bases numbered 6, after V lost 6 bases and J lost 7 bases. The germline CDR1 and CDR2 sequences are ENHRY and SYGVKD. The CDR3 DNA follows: TGTGCCATCAGCCCAAGGACAGGGGTTGAAGCTTTCTTT. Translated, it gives CAISPRTGVEAFF.

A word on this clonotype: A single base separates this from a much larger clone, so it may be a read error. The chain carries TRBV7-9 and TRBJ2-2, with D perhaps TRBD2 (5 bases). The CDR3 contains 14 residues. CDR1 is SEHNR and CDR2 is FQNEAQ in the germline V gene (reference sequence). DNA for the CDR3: TGTGCCAACAGCTTATTCGGAGGCACCGGGGAGCTGTTTTTT. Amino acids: CANSLFGGTGELFF.

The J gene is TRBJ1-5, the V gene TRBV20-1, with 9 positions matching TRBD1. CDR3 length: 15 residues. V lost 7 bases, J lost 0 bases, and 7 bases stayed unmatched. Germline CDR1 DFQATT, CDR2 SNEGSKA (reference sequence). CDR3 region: CSGDRDLYSNQPQHF. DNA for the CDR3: TGCAGTGGGGACAGGGATCTTTATAGCAATCAGCCCCAGCATTTT.

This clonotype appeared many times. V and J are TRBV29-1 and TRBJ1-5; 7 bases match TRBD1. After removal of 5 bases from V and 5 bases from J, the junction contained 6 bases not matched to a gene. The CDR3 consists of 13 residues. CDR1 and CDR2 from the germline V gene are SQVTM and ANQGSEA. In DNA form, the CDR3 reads TGCAGCGTTTCGGGACAGCCGGATCAGCCCCAGCATTTT. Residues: CSVSGQPDQPQHF.

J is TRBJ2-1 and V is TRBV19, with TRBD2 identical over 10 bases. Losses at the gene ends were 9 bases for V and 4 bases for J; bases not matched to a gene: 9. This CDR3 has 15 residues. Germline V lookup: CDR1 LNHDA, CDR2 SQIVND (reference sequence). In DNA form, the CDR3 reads TGTGCCAGCATGAGCGGGGGGGCGGAATACAATGAGCAGTTCTTC. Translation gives CASMSGGAEYNEQFF.

The CDR3 here is CASSVGTGSQQPQHF. CDR3 nucleotide sequence: TGTGCCAGCAGCGTAGGGACAGGGTCGCAGCAGCCCCAGCATTTT. The rearrangement uses TRBV7-4 and TRBJ1-5; the match to TRBD1 covers 9 bases. Germline assignment: CDR1 SGHVT and CDR2 SQSDAQ. The CDR3 loop spans 15 amino acids. The ends lost 5 bases at V and 7 bases at J; junction bases unmatched: 9.

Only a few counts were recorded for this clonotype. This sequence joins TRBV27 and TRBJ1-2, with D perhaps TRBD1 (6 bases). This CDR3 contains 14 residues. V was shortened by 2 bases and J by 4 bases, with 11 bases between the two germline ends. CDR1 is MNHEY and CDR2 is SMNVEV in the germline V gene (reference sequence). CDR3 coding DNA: TGTGCCAGCAGTTTAATAGGGGGAAGCTATGGCTACACCTTC. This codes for CASSLIGGSYGYTF.

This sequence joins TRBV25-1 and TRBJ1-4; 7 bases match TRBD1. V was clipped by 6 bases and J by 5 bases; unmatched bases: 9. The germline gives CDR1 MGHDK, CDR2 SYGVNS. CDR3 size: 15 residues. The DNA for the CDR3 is TGTGCCAGCAGAACTACCCAGGGGGTAAATGAAAAACTGTTTTTT. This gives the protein CASRTTQGVNEKLFF.

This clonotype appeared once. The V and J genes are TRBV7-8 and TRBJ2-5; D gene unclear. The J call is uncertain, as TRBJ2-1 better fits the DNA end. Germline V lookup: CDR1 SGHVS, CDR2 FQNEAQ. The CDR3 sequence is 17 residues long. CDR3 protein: CASSLLIVTGKNNEQFF. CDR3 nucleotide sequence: TGTGCCAGCAGCTTATTGATCGTCACCGGAAAAAACAATGAGCAGTTCTTC.

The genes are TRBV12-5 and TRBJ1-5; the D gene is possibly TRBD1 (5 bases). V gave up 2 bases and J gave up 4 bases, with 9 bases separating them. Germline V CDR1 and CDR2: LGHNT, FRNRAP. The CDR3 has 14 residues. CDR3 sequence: CASGLTGGNQPQHF. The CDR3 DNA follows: TGTGCTAGTGGTTTGACGGGGGGAAATCAGCCCCAGCATTTT.

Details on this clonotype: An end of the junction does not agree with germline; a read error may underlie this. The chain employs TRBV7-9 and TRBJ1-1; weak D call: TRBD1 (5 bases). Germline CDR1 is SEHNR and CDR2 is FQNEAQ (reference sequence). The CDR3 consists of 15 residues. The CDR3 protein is CASSRGGGLNTEAFF. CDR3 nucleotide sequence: TGCGCCAGCAGCCGGGGGGGGGGACTGAACACTGAAGCTTTCTTT.

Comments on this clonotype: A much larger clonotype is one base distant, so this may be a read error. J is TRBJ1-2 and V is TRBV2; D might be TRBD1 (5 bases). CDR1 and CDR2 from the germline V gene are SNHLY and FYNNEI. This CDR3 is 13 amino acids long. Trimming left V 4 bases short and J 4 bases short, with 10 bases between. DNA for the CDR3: TGTGCCAGCAGTGGGGGCAGGGCCTATGGCTACACCTTC. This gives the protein CASSGGRAYGYTF.

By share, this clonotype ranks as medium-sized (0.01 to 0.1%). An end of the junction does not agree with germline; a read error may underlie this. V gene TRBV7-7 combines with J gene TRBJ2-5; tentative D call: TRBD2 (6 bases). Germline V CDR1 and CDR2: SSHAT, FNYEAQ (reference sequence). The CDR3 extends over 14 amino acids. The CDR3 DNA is TGTGCTAGCAGCTTACAACAGGCGGGGGAGACCCAGTACTTC. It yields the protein CASSLQQAGETQYF.

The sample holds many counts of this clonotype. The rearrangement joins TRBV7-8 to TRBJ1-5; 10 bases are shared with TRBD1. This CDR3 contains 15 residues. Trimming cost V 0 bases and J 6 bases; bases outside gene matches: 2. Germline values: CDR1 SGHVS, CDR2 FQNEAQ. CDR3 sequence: CASSLATGGSQPQHF. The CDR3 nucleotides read TGTGCCAGCAGCTTAGCGACAGGGGGCAGTCAGCCCCAGCATTTT.

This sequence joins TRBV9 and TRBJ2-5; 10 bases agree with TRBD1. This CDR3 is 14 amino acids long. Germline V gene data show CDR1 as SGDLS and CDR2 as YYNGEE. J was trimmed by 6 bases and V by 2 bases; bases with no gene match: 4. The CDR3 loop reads CASSVTGGGKTQYF. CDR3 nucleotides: TGTGCCAGCAGCGTGACAGGGGGCGGGAAGACCCAGTACTTC.

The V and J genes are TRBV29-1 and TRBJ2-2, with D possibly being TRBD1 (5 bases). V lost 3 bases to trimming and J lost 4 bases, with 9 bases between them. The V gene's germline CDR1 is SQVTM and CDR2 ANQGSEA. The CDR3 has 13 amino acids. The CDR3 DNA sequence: TGCAGCGTTGAGGGCAGGGCCACCGGGGAGCTGTTTTTT. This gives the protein CSVEGRATGELFF.